Below, 30 T cell receptor beta chains from the same sample are listed, as sequenced in a study of CD4+ T cells in melanoma. Libraries were prepared by immunoSEQ multiplex PCR; TCRdb keeps only in-frame clonotypes and omits some of them. This table holds roughly 140,000 clones, about 93% found once. The receptors stem from a human donor with melanoma.

The chain couples TRBV5-6 to TRBJ2-3; 13 bases are a match to TRBD2. The trim removed 3 bases at V and 5 bases at J, leaving 3 bases unmatched. CDR1 and CDR2 (germline): SGHDT, YYEEEE. The CDR3 spans 15 residues. CDR3 coding DNA: TGTGCCAGCAGCTCGACTAGCGGGGGGTTAGATACGCAGTATTTT. It specifies CASSSTSGGLDTQYF.

The rearrangement joins TRBV27 to TRBJ2-1; the match to TRBD1 covers 7 bases. The CDR3 has 14 amino acids. Germline loops: CDR1 MNHEY, CDR2 SMNVEV (reference sequence). The V segment lost 4 bases and the J segment 7 bases; nucleotides outside the gene matches: 7. CDR3 DNA: TGTGCCAGCAGTTCAGCAGGGGGTACGAATGAGCAGTTCTTC. Amino acids: CASSSAGGTNEQFF.

This CDR3 is CASSSDRESSPLHF. CDR3 bases: TGTGCCAGCAGCTCGGACAGGGAAAGTTCACCCCTCCACTTT. V and J are TRBV7-9 and TRBJ1-6, with 8 bases that match TRBD1. Germline V gene sequence: CDR1 SEHNR, CDR2 FQNEAQ (reference sequence). The CDR3 consists of 14 residues. J gave up 9 bases and V 4 bases, and 5 bases lay outside the gene matches. The full variable domain, its missing parts supplied by reference TRBV7-9 and TRBJ1-6, is DTGVSQNPRHKITKRGQNVTFRCDPISEHNRLYWYRQTLGQGPEFLTYFQNEAQLEKSRLLSDRFSAERPKGSFSTLEIQRTEQGDSAMYLCASSSDRESSPLHFGNGTRLTVT.

The chain couples TRBV5-4 to TRBJ2-5; TRBD1 agrees at 8 bases. The V segment lost 2 bases and the J segment 3 bases; nucleotides outside the gene matches: 6. The CDR3 is 15 residues long. From germline, CDR1 is SGHNT and CDR2 YYREEE (reference sequence). The CDR3 DNA reads as TGTGCCAGCAGCTTATGGACAGGGATAAAAGAGACCCAGTACTTC. The encoded protein is CASSLWTGIKETQYF.

The chain couples TRBV2 to TRBJ1-5, with D perhaps TRBD1 (5 bases). Deletions cut 6 bases from V and 4 bases from J, with 10 bases between. Germline CDR1 and CDR2: SNHLY and FYNNEI. This CDR3 comprises 13 residues. The CDR3 DNA sequence: TGTGCCAGCAGCGCCTCAGGGAATCAGCCCCAGCATTTT. Translation gives CASSASGNQPQHF.

The rearrangement links TRBV2 to TRBJ1-6, with TRBD1 matching 9 bases. The J segment lost 7 bases and the V segment lost 4 bases, leaving 5 bases of the junction unmatched. The germline gives CDR1 SNHLY, CDR2 FYNNEI. The CDR3 has 15 amino acids. The CDR3 nucleotides are TGTGCCAGCAGTGTACAGGGGACAGGGAATTCACCCCTCCACTTT. It encodes CASSVQGTGNSPLHF.

J is TRBJ2-1 and V is TRBV12-5; the D gene is possibly TRBD2 (5 bases). Germline CDR1 and CDR2: LGHNT and FRNRAP. The CDR3 has 11 amino acids. Trimming removed 5 bases at V and 10 bases at J, with 9 bases between. The CDR3 here is CASGLTGEQFF. For the CDR3, the DNA is TGTGCTAGTGGTCTCACGGGGGAGCAGTTCTTC.

V and J are TRBV29-1 and TRBJ1-4; D is perhaps TRBD1 (5 bases). The CDR3 length is 12 residues. Germline-derived CDR1 and CDR2 are SQVTM and ANQGSEA. V lost 5 bases and J lost 8, with 12 bases in between. CDR3 DNA: TGCAGCGTTTCCCAGGGTTGGGAAAAACTGTTTTTT. Its protein product is CSVSQGWEKLFF.

This clone was seen only once. The chain carries TRBV5-1 and TRBJ1-1, with 10 bases fitting TRBD1. CDR1 and CDR2 (germline): SGHRS, YFSETQ. There are 14 residues in the CDR3. Unmatched junction bases numbered 6, after V lost 7 bases and J lost 3 bases. The CDR3 DNA reads TGCGCCAGCCATCCGACAGGGGGCTACACTGAAGCTTTCTTT. It encodes CASHPTGGYTEAFF.

The chain's CDR3 is CASSLGGVGGSGNTIYF. In DNA form, the CDR3 reads TGTGCCAGCAGCTTAGGGGGGGTTGGAGGCTCTGGAAACACCATATATTTT. The J gene is TRBJ1-3, the V gene TRBV7-8; perhaps TRBD1 as D (5 bases). V was shortened by 1 base and J by 0 bases, with 13 bases between the two germline ends. The CDR3 length is 17 residues. Germline CDR1 is SGHVS and CDR2 is FQNEAQ.

V is TRBV5-1 and J is TRBJ1-1, with D maybe TRBD1 (5 bases). The CDR3 sequence is 13 residues long. V lost 0 bases and J lost 6, with 9 bases in between. In germline, CDR1 is SGHRS, CDR2 YFSETQ. The CDR3 sequence: CASSLAGRAEAFF. The CDR3 bases are TGCGCCAGCAGCTTGGCGGGACGGGCTGAAGCTTTCTTT. The full variable domain, with the rest looked up from reference TRBV5-1 and TRBJ1-1, is KAGVTQTPRYLIKTRGQQVTLSCSPISGHRSVSWYQQTPGQGLQFLFEYFSETQRNKGNFPGRFSGRQFSNSRSEMNVSTLELGDSALYLCASSLAGRAEAFFGQGTRLTVV.

In this sample, this clone turned up a few times. J is TRBJ2-7 and V is TRBV6-1, with D uncertain. Germline assignment: CDR1 MNHNS and CDR2 SASEGT. The CDR3 loop spans 14 amino acids. The ends were cut back, 8 bases at V and 0 bases at J, with 14 bases in the middle. The CDR3 nucleotides read TGTGCCAGCGAGGACGGATTTAGCTCCTACGAGCAGTACTTC. Translated: CASEDGFSSYEQYF.

The chain carries TRBV4-1 and TRBJ2-2, with D possibly matching TRBD1 (7 bases). CDR3 size: 14 residues. Trimming removed 7 bases from V and 4 bases from J, with 13 bases in between. The V gene's germline CDR1 is MGHRA and CDR2 YSYEKL. CDR3 loop: CASTTQGGTGELFF. In nucleotides, the CDR3 is TGCGCCAGCACCACCCAGGGGGGCACCGGGGAGCTGTTTTTT.

A single count supports this clone. The chain combines TRBV5-1 with TRBJ2-2, with D perhaps matching TRBD2 (6 bases). Germline V gene sequence: CDR1 SGHRS, CDR2 YFSETQ. The CDR3 runs to 15 residues. V was shortened by 4 bases and J by 0 bases, with 10 bases between the two germline ends. The CDR3 loop reads CASSPTSTNTGELFF. CDR3 bases: TGCGCCAGCAGCCCCACTAGCACGAACACCGGGGAGCTGTTTTTT.

The chain is built from TRBV5-1 and TRBJ2-1, with 11 bases aligning to TRBD2. CDR3 length: 14 amino acids. V shed 6 bases, J shed 4 bases, and the junction held 3 bases outside the gene matches. Looked up from germline, CDR1 is SGHRS and CDR2 is YFSETQ. The CDR3 protein is CASTSGGMYNEQFF. The CDR3 DNA is TGCGCCAGCACTAGCGGGGGGATGTACAATGAGCAGTTCTTC.

This chain uses TRBV19 with TRBJ1-2; the D gene is possibly TRBD1 (6 bases). This CDR3 has 15 residues. The V and J ends lost 7 bases and 3 bases respectively, with 18 bases between them. Germline CDR1 and CDR2: LNHDA and SQIVND (reference sequence). Here the CDR3 reads CASNAGGPLYYGYTF. CDR3 DNA: TGTGCCAGTAACGCCGGGGGGCCACTTTACTATGGCTACACCTTC.

The rearrangement uses TRBV6-5 and TRBJ2-7; the match to TRBD2 covers 8 bases. This CDR3 spans 14 amino acids. V trimming: 6 bases; J trimming: 2 bases; junction bases outside the gene matches: 6. Germline V gene lookup returns CDR1 MNHEY and CDR2 SVGAGI. The CDR3 coding sequence is TGTGCCAGCAGCCTACTAGCGGACCCCTACGAGCAGTACTTC. Protein product: CASSLLADPYEQYF.

The V gene is TRBV23-1, the J gene TRBJ1-2; D is possibly TRBD1 (5 bases). TRBV23-1 is reported as an ORF; its role is uncertain. This CDR3 is 17 amino acids long. The V end was cut by 3 bases, the J end by 0 bases, with 17 bases between. CDR3 residues: CASSHGRQSDANYGYTF. In nucleotides, the CDR3 is TGCGCCAGCAGTCACGGGAGACAGTCGGATGCTAACTATGGCTACACCTTC.

The V gene is TRBV7-9, the J gene TRBJ2-1; 11 positions agree with TRBD1. This CDR3 is built from 15 residues. The germline gives CDR1 SEHNR, CDR2 FQNEAQ (reference sequence). V shed 5 bases, J shed 8 bases, and the junction held 8 bases outside the gene matches. CDR3 amino acids: CASSLRTGGMDEQFF. CDR3 nucleotides: TGTGCCAGCAGCCTACGGACAGGGGGCATGGATGAGCAGTTCTTC.

The chain is built from TRBV14 and TRBJ1-4, with D uncertain. Germline V gene lookup returns CDR1 SGHDN and CDR2 FVKESK. Trimming pared 1 base from V and 5 bases from J, leaving 8 bases between. This CDR3 contains 14 residues. CDR3 protein: CASSQVDRNEKLFF. CDR3 nucleotide sequence: TGTGCCAGCAGCCAAGTGGACCGCAATGAAAAACTGTTTTTT.

In the case of this clone: Compared with germline, one end of the junction differs, possibly owing to a read error. V gene TRBV6-5 combines with J gene TRBJ2-4; TRBD2 matches 7 bases. The germline V gene has CDR1 MNHEY and CDR2 SVGAGI. The CDR3 consists of 16 residues. This chain's CDR3 is CAGSYERGLAKNIQYF. The CDR3 coding sequence is TGTGCCGGCAGTTATGAGCGGGGCTTAGCCAAAAACATTCAGTACTTC.

This clone has just one count. The genes are TRBV2 and TRBJ2-7, with 14 bases lining up with TRBD2. Germline CDR1 reads SNHLY; CDR2 reads FYNNEI. J gave up 7 bases and V 6 bases, and 11 bases lay outside the gene matches. The CDR3 runs 16 residues. The CDR3 sequence is CASRKAGLAGGGEQYF. The CDR3 DNA reads as TGTGCCAGCAGGAAGGCCGGACTAGCGGGGGGAGGGGAGCAGTACTTC.

This chain uses TRBV11-1 with TRBJ2-3; D gene ambiguous. V lost 4 bases and J lost 2, with 7 bases in between. This CDR3 is 13 amino acids long. Germline V gene data show CDR1 as SGHAT and CDR2 as FQDESV (reference sequence). In nucleotides, the CDR3 is TGTGCCAGCAGCTATAGACACACAGATACGCAGTATTTT. Protein product: CASSYRHTDTQYF.

The chain uses TRBV5-6 and TRBJ1-1; tentatively, D is TRBD1 (6 bases). The ends were cut back, 1 base at V and 3 bases at J, with 13 bases in the middle. Germline V gene data show CDR1 as SGHDT and CDR2 as YYEEEE. The CDR3 contains 15 residues. CDR3 region: CASSLIPGADTEAFF. As DNA, the CDR3 is TGTGCCAGCAGCTTGATCCCGGGGGCCGACACTGAAGCTTTCTTT.

The chain couples TRBV9 to TRBJ1-2; D perhaps matches TRBD1 (6 bases). Between the trimmed V and J ends, which lost 0 bases and 6 bases, there was a span of 9 bases. CDR3 length equals 13 residues. CDR1 and CDR2 (germline): SGDLS, YYNGEE. The CDR3: CASSVEGDHGYTF. The CDR3, as DNA: TGTGCCAGCAGCGTAGAGGGGGATCATGGCTACACCTTC.

Only one count was recorded for this clone. The rearrangement uses TRBV10-3 and TRBJ2-4, with 11 nucleotides matching TRBD2. Germline CDR1 and CDR2: ENHRY and SYGVKD. With 0 bases clipped from V and 9 bases from J, the junction kept 7 bases outside the gene matches. CDR3 length equals 16 residues. CDR3 DNA sequence: TGTGCCATCAGTGAGTCGGCTAGCGGGGGGCCTGGCATTCAGTACTTC. Residues: CAISESASGGPGIQYF.

This clone was observed a single time. CDR3 loop: CASSTIAGEQYF. DNA of the CDR3: TGTGCCAGCAGTACGATAGCGGGGGAGCAGTACTTC. The chain recombines TRBV2 with TRBJ2-7; 8 bases fit TRBD2. With 5 bases clipped from V and 7 bases from J, the junction kept 4 bases outside the gene matches. The CDR3 sequence is 12 residues long. Per the germline V gene, CDR1 is SNHLY and CDR2 is FYNNEI.

This chain uses TRBV6-4 with TRBJ1-5; perhaps TRBD1 as D (6 bases). The CDR3 spans 15 residues. The germline V and J ends were trimmed by 6 bases and 0 bases, with 12 bases remaining between them. Looked up from germline, CDR1 is MRHNA and CDR2 is SNTAGT. The CDR3 DNA follows: TGTGCCAGCAGGGTGGACAGCAATAGCAATCAGCCCCAGCATTTT. This sequence encodes CASRVDSNSNQPQHF.

This clone was counted a single time. V gene TRBV6-1 combines with J gene TRBJ1-5, with a possible D match to TRBD1 (5 bases). Germline V gene data show CDR1 as MNHNS and CDR2 as SASEGT. The CDR3 spans 15 residues. Trimming pared 2 bases from V and 9 bases from J, leaving 17 bases between. In DNA, the CDR3 is TGTGCCAGCAGTGAACAGGGTCCCGTGGGGATGCCCCAGCATTTT. As protein: CASSEQGPVGMPQHF.

This clone was counted once. CDR3: CAISESGGTEAFF. The DNA for the CDR3 is TGTGCCATCAGTGAGTCAGGGGGCACTGAAGCTTTCTTT. The chain has TRBV10-3 and TRBJ1-1, with D tentatively TRBD1 (6 bases). V gave up 0 bases and J gave up 4 bases, with 6 bases separating them. Germline CDR1 is ENHRY and CDR2 is SYGVKD. The CDR3 totals 13 residues.